This T cell receptor beta chain was sequenced in a study of blood T cell repertoires in COVID-19. This table comes from immunoSEQ multiplex PCR, and its TCRdb copy is limited to in-frame clones, with some not included. The table has under 200,000 clones, roughly 90% seen once. The CDR3 runs 16 residues. Germline V gives CDR1 MNHEY, CDR2 SMNVEV (reference sequence). Deletions cut 5 bases from V and 0 bases from J, with 14 bases between. The chain is built from TRBV27 and TRBJ2-1; D is unclear. This receptor was obtained from a woman between 18 and 30 years old who had recovered from COVID-19. Sequencing input: PBMCs or T cells enriched from blood (not recorded which). The CDR3 spells CASSQAAFSSYNEQFF. DNA of the CDR3: TGTGCCAGCAGTCAGGCTGCGTTTAGCTCCTACAATGAGCAGTTCTTC.